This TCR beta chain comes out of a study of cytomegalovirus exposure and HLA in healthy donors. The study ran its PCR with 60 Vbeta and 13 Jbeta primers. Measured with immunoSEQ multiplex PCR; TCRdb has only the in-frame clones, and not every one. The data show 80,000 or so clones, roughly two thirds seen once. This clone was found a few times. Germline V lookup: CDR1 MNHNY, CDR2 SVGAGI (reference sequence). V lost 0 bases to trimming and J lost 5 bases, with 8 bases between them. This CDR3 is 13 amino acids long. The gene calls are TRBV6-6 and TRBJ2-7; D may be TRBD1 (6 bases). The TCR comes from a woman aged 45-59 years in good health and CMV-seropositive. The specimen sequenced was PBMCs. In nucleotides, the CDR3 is TGTGCCAGCAGTTACTCCAGGGGCCACGAGCAGTACGTC. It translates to CASSYSRGHEQYV.